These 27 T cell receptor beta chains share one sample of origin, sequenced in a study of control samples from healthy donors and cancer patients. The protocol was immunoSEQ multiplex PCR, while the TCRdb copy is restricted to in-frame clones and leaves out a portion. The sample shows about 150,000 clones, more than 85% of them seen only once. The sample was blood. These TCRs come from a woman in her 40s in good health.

CDR3: CASSLVLGNRNTEAFF. The CDR3 DNA reads TGTGCCAGCAGCTTAGTCCTGGGAAATAGGAACACTGAAGCTTTCTTT. The V and J genes are TRBV7-2 and TRBJ1-1; unclear D gene. The CDR3 is 16 residues long. The V end was cut by 1 base, the J end by 1 base, with 13 bases between. CDR1 and CDR2 (germline): SGHTA, FQGNSA.

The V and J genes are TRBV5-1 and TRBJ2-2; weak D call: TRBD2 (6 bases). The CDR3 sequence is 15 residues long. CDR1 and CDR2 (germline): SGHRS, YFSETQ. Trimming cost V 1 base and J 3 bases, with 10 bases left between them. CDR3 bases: TGCGCCAGCAGCTTGAGGCGGGGTTACACCGGGGAGCTGTTTTTT. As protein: CASSLRRGYTGELFF.

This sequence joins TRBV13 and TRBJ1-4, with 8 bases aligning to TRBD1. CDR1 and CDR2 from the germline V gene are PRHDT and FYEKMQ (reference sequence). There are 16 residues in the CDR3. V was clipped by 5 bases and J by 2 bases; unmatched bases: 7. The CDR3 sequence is CASSHRTGFTNEKLFF. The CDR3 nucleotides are TGTGCCAGCAGCCACCGGACAGGGTTTACTAATGAAAAACTGTTTTTT.

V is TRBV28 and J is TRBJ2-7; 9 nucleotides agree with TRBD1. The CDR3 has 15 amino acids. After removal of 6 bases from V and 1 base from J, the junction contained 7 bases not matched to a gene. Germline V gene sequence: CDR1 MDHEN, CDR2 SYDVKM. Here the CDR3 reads CASRLTGGLSYEQYF. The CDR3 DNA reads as TGTGCCAGCAGACTAACAGGGGGCCTTTCCTACGAGCAGTACTTC.

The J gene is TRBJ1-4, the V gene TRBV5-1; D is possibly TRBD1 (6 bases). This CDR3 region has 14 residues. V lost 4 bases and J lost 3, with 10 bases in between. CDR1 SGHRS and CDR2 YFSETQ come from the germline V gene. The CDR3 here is CASSLQGPNEKLFF. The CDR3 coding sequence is TGCGCCAGCAGCCTACAGGGACCTAATGAAAAACTGTTTTTT.

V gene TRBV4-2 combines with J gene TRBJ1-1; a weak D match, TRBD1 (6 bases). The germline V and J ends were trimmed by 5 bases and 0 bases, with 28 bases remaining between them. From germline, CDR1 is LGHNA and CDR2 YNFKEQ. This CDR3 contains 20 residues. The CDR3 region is CASSKGAGAINGLMNTEAFF. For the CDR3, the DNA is TGTGCCAGCAGCAAAGGGGCAGGGGCAATAAACGGGCTTATGAACACTGAAGCTTTCTTT.

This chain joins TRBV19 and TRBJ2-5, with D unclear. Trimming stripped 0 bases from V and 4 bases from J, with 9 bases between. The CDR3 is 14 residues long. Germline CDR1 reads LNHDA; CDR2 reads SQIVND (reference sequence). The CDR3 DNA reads TGTGCCAGTAGTATAGACCAGAGTAGAGAGACCCAGTACTTC. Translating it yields CASSIDQSRETQYF.

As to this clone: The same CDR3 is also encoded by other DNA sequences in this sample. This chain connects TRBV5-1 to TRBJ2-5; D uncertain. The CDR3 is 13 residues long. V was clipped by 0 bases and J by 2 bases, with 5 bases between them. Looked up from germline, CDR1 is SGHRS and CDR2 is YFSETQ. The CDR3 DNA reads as TGCGCCAGCAGCTTGGGAGCGCAAGAGACCCAGTACTTC. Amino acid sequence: CASSLGAQETQYF.

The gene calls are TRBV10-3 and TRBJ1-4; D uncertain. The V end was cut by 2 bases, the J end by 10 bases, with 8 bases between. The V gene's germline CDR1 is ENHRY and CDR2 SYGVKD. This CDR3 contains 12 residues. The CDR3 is CAISEGNVKLFF. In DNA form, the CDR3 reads TGTGCCATCAGTGAGGGGAACGTAAAACTGTTTTTT.

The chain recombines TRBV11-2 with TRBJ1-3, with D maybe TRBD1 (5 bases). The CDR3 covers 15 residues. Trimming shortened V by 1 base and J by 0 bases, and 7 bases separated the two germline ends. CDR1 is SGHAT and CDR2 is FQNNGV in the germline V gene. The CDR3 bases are TGTGCCAGCAGCTTAGTAGGGGACTCTGGAAACACCATATATTTT. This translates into CASSLVGDSGNTIYF.

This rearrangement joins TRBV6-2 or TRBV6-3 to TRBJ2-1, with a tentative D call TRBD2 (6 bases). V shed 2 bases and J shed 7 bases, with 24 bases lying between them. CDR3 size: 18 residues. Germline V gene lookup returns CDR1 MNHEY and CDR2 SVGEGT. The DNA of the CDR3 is TGTGCCAGCAGTTACATTGTCGGTTTCGGCGGGGAGGCTAATGAGCAGTTCTTC. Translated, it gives CASSYIVGFGGEANEQFF.

CDR3 nucleotide sequence: TGTGCCAGCAGCCTGACAGGGGGGGCACATGGCTACACCTTC. It specifies CASSLTGGAHGYTF. This sequence joins TRBV2 and TRBJ1-2; TRBD1 matches at 9 bases. Germline values: CDR1 SNHLY, CDR2 FYNNEI. The V segment lost 6 bases and the J segment 6 bases; nucleotides outside the gene matches: 8. There are 14 residues in the CDR3.

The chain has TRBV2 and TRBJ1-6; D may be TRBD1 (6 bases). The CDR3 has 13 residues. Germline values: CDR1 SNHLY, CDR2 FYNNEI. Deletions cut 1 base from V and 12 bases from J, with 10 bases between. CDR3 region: CASSEGGGGPLHF. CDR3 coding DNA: TGTGCCAGCAGTGAAGGTGGGGGCGGACCCCTCCACTTT. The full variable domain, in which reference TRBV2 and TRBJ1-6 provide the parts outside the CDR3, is EPEVTQTPSHQVTQMGQEVILRCVPISNHLYFYWYRQILGQKVEFLVSFYNNEISEKSEIFDDQFSVERPDGSNFTLKIRSTKLEDSAMYFCASSEGGGGPLHFGNGTRLTVT.

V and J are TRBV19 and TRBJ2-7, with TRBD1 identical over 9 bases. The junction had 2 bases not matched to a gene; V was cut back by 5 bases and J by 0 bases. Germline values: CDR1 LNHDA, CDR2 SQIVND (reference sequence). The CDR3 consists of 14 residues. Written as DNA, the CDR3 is TGTGCCAGTAGTCCGACAGGGGGCTCCTACGAGCAGTACTTC. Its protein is CASSPTGGSYEQYF.

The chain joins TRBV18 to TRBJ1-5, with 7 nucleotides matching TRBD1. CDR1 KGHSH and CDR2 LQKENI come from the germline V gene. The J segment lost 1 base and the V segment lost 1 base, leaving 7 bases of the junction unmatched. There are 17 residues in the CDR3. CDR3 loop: CASSPQTGLRSNQPQHF. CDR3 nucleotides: TGTGCCAGCTCACCACAGACAGGGCTCCGCAGCAATCAGCCCCAGCATTTT.

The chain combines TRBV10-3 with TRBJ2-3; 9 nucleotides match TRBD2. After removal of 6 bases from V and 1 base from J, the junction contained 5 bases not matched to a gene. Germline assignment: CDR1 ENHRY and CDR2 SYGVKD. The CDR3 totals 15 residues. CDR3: CAIRGAGGGTDTQYF. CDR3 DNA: TGTGCCATCAGGGGCGCGGGGGGGGGCACAGATACGCAGTATTTT.

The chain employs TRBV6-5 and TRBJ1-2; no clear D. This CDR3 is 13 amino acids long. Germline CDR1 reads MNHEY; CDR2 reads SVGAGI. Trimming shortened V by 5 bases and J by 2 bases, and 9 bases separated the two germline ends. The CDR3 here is CASSPRANYGYTF. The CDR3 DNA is TGTGCCAGCAGTCCGAGGGCCAACTATGGCTACACCTTC.

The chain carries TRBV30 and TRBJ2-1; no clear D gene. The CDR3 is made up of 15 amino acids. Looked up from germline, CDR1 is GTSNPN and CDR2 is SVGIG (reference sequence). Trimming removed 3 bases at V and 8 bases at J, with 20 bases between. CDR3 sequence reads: CAWRGQGTGKDEQFF. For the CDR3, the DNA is TGTGCCTGGAGGGGCCAAGGCACTGGGAAGGATGAGCAGTTCTTC.

This chain's CDR3 is CASSLGRGISYEQYF. The DNA of the CDR3 is TGCGCCAGCAGCTTGGGCAGGGGTATCTCCTACGAGCAGTACTTC. The J gene is TRBJ2-7, the V gene TRBV5-1, with a tentative D call TRBD1 (6 bases). This CDR3 is 15 amino acids long. Germline V gives CDR1 SGHRS, CDR2 YFSETQ. V lost 0 bases, J lost 0 bases, and 10 bases lay in between.

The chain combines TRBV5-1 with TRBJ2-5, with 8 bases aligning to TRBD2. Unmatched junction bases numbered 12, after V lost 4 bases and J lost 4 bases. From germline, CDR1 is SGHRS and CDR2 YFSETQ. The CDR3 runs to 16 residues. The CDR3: CASSTERGPRPETQYF. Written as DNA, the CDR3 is TGCGCCAGCAGCACTGAGCGGGGGCCTCGCCCAGAGACCCAGTACTTC.

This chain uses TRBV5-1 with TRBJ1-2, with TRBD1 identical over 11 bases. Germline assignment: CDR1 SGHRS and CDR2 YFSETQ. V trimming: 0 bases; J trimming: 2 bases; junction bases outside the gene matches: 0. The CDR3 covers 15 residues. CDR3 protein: CASSLGTGGNYGYTF. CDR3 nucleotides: TGCGCCAGCAGCTTGGGGACAGGGGGCAACTATGGCTACACCTTC.

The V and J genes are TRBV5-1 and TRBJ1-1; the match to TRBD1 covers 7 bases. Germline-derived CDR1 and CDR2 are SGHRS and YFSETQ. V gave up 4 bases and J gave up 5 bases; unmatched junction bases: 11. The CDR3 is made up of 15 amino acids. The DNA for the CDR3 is TGCGCCAGCAGCCCGGAGACAGGGTTCTCAACTGAAGCTTTCTTT. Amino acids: CASSPETGFSTEAFF.

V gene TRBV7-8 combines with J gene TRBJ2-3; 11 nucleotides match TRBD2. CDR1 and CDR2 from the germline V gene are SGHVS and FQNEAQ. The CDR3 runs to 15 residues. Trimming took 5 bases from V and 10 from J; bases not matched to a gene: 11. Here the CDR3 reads CASSPLAGGLGAQYF. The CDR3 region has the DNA TGTGCCAGCAGCCCTTTAGCGGGGGGGCTTGGCGCGCAGTATTTT.

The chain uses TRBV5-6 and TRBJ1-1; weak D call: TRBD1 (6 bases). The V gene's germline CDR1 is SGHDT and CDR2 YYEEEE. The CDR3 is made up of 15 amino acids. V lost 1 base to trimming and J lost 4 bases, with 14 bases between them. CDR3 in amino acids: CASSLFRGRVTEAFF. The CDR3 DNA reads TGTGCCAGCAGCTTGTTCCGGGGGCGGGTCACTGAAGCTTTCTTT.

In DNA, the CDR3 is TGCGCCAGCAGCTTAACGGGACCATTCTTTGGTACGCAGTATTTT. It codes for CASSLTGPFFGTQYF. This chain uses TRBV5-1 with TRBJ2-3; D may be TRBD1 or TRBD2 (5 bases each). Germline lookup yields CDR1 SGHRS and CDR2 YFSETQ. The CDR3 consists of 15 residues. V lost 2 bases and J 8 bases, leaving 18 bases between the germline ends.

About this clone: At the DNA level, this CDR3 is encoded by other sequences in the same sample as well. CDR3 bases: TGTGCCAGCCAGGGAGAGACCCAGTACTTC. It codes for CASQGETQYF. The chain couples TRBV7-9 to TRBJ2-5, with D tentatively TRBD1 (5 bases). V lost 8 bases to trimming and J lost 4 bases, with 5 bases between them. Germline CDR1 and CDR2: SEHNR and FQNEAQ (reference sequence). CDR3 size: 10 residues.

The CDR3, as DNA: TGTGCCAGCAGTGAAATCCGGAGTTCACCCCTCCACTTT. As protein: CASSEIRSSPLHF. The V and J genes are TRBV6-1 and TRBJ1-6; D uncertain. Germline-derived CDR1 and CDR2 are MNHNS and SASEGT. Trimming shortened V by 2 bases and J by 9 bases, and 8 bases separated the two germline ends. CDR3 length: 13 amino acids.